This T cell receptor (beta chain) was sequenced during a study of T cell responses to AZD1222 COVID-19 vaccine. Germline V gene data show CDR1 as SGHDT and CDR2 as YYEEEE. The CDR3 covers 14 residues. V gave up 0 bases and J gave up 2 bases, with 8 bases separating them. Regarding the study as a whole: Spike-specific TCR depth and breadth grew after two AZD1222 doses. Baseline antibody screening turned up just five to seven seropositive AZD1222 recipients. Spike-wide coverage was observed for vaccine-associated CD4 TCRs, with dominant responses at 160-218 and 743-854. It should be noted that donors were predominantly white British and more often female, and clonal diversity was possibly underestimated.

To note about this clone: Its target is not known.

Clones were sequenced by immunoSEQ multiplex PCR, and TCRdb holds only the in-frame ones, with some missing. The sample holds some 150,000 clones; approximately 95% are singletons and the top ten take 0.85% to 0.95%. This sequence was found in an adult in good health. The source was peripheral blood, collected on day 0 of MenACWY control vaccination. This chain joins TRBV5-6 and TRBJ1-1, with D maybe TRBD1 (5 bases). CDR3 sequence: CASSLGGDNTEAFF. The CDR3 DNA reads as TGTGCCAGCAGCTTGGGAGGGGATAACACTGAAGCTTTCTTT.